These 19 T cell receptor beta chains came from one sample sequenced in a study of cytomegalovirus exposure and HLA in healthy donors. This PCR relied on a set of 60 Vbeta primers and 13 Jbeta primers. The method was immunoSEQ multiplex PCR; TCRdb's version includes in-frame clones alone and lacks a portion of them. The sample contains around 190,000 clones, less than 85% of which appear only once. Sequencing used PBMCs. The receptors were sampled from a man in his thirties or forties in good health and CMV-seropositive.

The chain uses TRBV5-5 and TRBJ2-7, with TRBD2 identical over 7 bases. The CDR3 covers 12 residues. Germline lookup yields CDR1 SGHKS and CDR2 YYEKEE (reference sequence). Unmatched junction bases numbered 1, after V lost 3 bases and J lost 4 bases. CDR3 sequence reads: CASSSSGYEQYF. Written as DNA, the CDR3 is TGTGCCAGCAGCTCTAGCGGATACGAGCAGTACTTC.

The rearrangement links TRBV7-9 to TRBJ1-4, with 7 bases that match TRBD1. Germline V CDR1 and CDR2: SEHNR, FQNEAQ (reference sequence). The V segment lost 5 bases and the J segment 2 bases; nucleotides outside the gene matches: 5. The CDR3 is 15 amino acids. This CDR3 is CASSLQGFTNEKLFF. The DNA for the CDR3 is TGTGCCAGCAGCCTACAGGGGTTTACTAATGAAAAACTGTTTTTT. Looking up the rest from reference TRBV7-9 and TRBJ1-4 gives the full variable domain: DTGVSQNPRHKITKRGQNVTFRCDPISEHNRLYWYRQTLGQGPEFLTYFQNEAQLEKSRLLSDRFSAERPKGSFSTLEIQRTEQGDSAMYLCASSLQGFTNEKLFFGSGTQLSVL.

The V gene is TRBV9, the J gene TRBJ2-5, with 7 positions matching TRBD2. V gave up 4 bases and J gave up 5 bases; unmatched junction bases: 2. The germline V gene encodes CDR1 SGDLS and CDR2 YYNGEE. The CDR3 runs to 12 residues. CDR3 nucleotide sequence: TGTGCCAGCAGCCAAGCGGGGGAGACCCAGTACTTC. It encodes CASSQAGETQYF.

The chain carries TRBV7-2 and TRBJ1-6; 7 nucleotides line up with TRBD1. The V gene end was trimmed by 4 bases and the J gene end by 8 bases; junction bases not matched to a gene: 14. This CDR3 spans 17 amino acids. Germline CDR1 is SGHTA and CDR2 is FQGNSA. The CDR3 DNA follows: TGTGCCAGCAGCTCCAGGAGAACCGACAGGGTGTATTCACCCCTCCACTTT. Protein product: CASSSRRTDRVYSPLHF.

The rearrangement joins TRBV30 to TRBJ2-3, with a possible D match to TRBD2 (6 bases). Germline CDR1 is GTSNPN and CDR2 is SVGIG (reference sequence). The CDR3 is 14 residues long. V lost 4 bases, J lost 6 bases, and 17 bases lay in between. CDR3 DNA sequence: TGTGCCTGGACCATTGGGGGGAAACTGGATACGCAGTATTTT. Amino acids: CAWTIGGKLDTQYF.

In its sample, this clone was seen once. V is TRBV11-3 and J is TRBJ2-3, with TRBD2 identical over 12 bases. Germline CDR1 SGHNT, CDR2 YENEEA. V gave up 5 bases and J gave up 3 bases; unmatched junction bases: 6. The CDR3 length is 16 residues. The CDR3 spells CASSPGLAGGTDTQYF. The DNA of the CDR3 is TGTGCCAGCAGCCCCGGGCTAGCGGGGGGGACAGATACGCAGTATTTT.

This clone has only one observation. The CDR3 sequence: CASSALQGGLSYEQYF. The CDR3 region has the DNA TGTGCCAGCAGTGCCCTACAGGGGGGACTCTCCTACGAGCAGTACTTC. This chain joins TRBV6-1 and TRBJ2-7; TRBD1 matches at 8 bases. Unmatched junction bases numbered 8, after V lost 4 bases and J lost 0 bases. Germline V gene sequence: CDR1 MNHNS, CDR2 SASEGT. The CDR3 contains 16 residues.

The CDR3 sequence: CASRVQGSGELFF. For the CDR3, the DNA is TGTGCCAGCAGGGTACAGGGCTCGGGGGAGCTGTTTTTT. The chain carries TRBV6-1 and TRBJ2-2; possibly TRBD1 for D (6 bases). V was shortened by 6 bases and J by 8 bases, with 13 bases between the two germline ends. The CDR3 is made up of 13 amino acids. Germline-derived CDR1 and CDR2 are MNHNS and SASEGT.

The chain uses TRBV2 and TRBJ2-5; 7 bases line up with TRBD1. The CDR3 loop spans 15 amino acids. Germline trimming cut 0 bases from V and 1 base from J; bases unmatched to any gene: 2. Germline CDR1 SNHLY, CDR2 FYNNEI. CDR3 protein: CASSEAAGGQETQYF. The DNA of the CDR3 is TGTGCCAGCAGTGAAGCGGCAGGGGGCCAAGAGACCCAGTACTTC.

This chain links TRBV5-6 with TRBJ2-1; D not resolved. Germline-derived CDR1 and CDR2 are SGHDT and YYEEEE. This CDR3 spans 16 amino acids. Trimming shortened V by 2 bases and J by 0 bases, and 12 bases separated the two germline ends. CDR3 loop: CASSFSGPSSYNEQFF. Written as DNA, the CDR3 is TGTGCCAGCAGCTTCTCCGGTCCGAGCTCCTACAATGAGCAGTTCTTC.

V gene TRBV6-5 combines with J gene TRBJ2-1; tentatively, D is TRBD2 (5 bases). There are 12 residues in the CDR3. The ends were cut back, 7 bases at V and 8 bases at J, with 12 bases in the middle. Per the germline V gene, CDR1 is MNHEY and CDR2 is SVGAGI. The CDR3 nucleotides are TGTGCCAGCATAAACCCTAGCCATGAGCAGTTCTTC. As protein: CASINPSHEQFF.

This chain joins TRBV7-2 and TRBJ2-7; D is undetermined. Germline V gene data show CDR1 as SGHTA and CDR2 as FQGNSA. V gave up 5 bases and J gave up 1 base, with 9 bases separating them. CDR3 size: 13 residues. The CDR3 here is CASSPFESYEQYF. CDR3 bases: TGTGCCAGCAGCCCCTTCGAGTCCTACGAGCAGTACTTC.

This clone has a single count. This chain uses TRBV21-1 with TRBJ2-6; the D segment call TRBD1 is taken from the table without a DNA check. TRBV21-1 is given as a pseudogene. The CDR3 is 17 amino acids. CDR3 in amino acids: CASSKGWTDSGANVLTF. The DNA of the CDR3 is TGTGCCAGCAGCAAAGGATGGACAGACTCTGGGGCCAACGTCCTGACTTTC.

The chain employs TRBV19 and TRBJ2-5, with unresolved D. V was pared by 1 base and J by 5 bases, with 5 bases between. Per the germline V gene, CDR1 is LNHDA and CDR2 is SQIVND (reference sequence). This CDR3 comprises 12 residues. Here the CDR3 reads CASSIGQETQYF. The CDR3 coding sequence is TGTGCCAGTAGTATAGGGCAGGAGACCCAGTACTTC. Full variable domain (rest looked up from reference TRBV19 and TRBJ2-5): DGGITQSPKYLFRKEGQNVTLSCEQNLNHDAMYWYRQDPGQGLRLIYYSQIVNDFQKGDIAEGYSVSREKKESFPLTVTSAQKNPTAFYLCASSIGQETQYFGPGTRLLVL.

The J gene is TRBJ2-7, the V gene TRBV18; no clear D. CDR1 and CDR2 from the germline V gene are KGHSH and LQKENI. V was cut by 6 bases and J by 7 bases, with 10 bases left in between. The CDR3 is 11 amino acids. CDR3 in DNA: TGTGCCAGCTCGAAAGAGGCTGAGCAGTACTTC. Translation gives CASSKEAEQYF.

In its sample, this clone was seen once. The chain employs TRBV30 and TRBJ1-2; D might be TRBD1 (5 bases). Germline CDR1 reads GTSNPN; CDR2 reads SVGIG (reference sequence). This CDR3 spans 12 amino acids. V lost 2 bases, J lost 8 bases, and 12 bases lay in between. CDR3 sequence (DNA): TGTGCCTGGAGTCCCCAGGGTGGCGGCTACACCTTC. As protein: CAWSPQGGGYTF.

This chain uses TRBV18 with TRBJ1-4; D perhaps matches TRBD1 (6 bases). The germline CDR1 and CDR2 sequences are KGHSH and LQKENI. The CDR3 is made up of 16 amino acids. V lost 3 bases and J 0 bases, leaving 11 bases between the germline ends. CDR3 sequence reads: CASSPRDTATNEKLFF. CDR3 coding DNA: TGTGCCAGCTCACCTAGGGACACTGCAACTAATGAAAAACTGTTTTTT. Full variable domain (outside the CDR3, taken from reference TRBV18 and TRBJ1-4): NAGVMQNPRHLVRRRGQEARLRCSPMKGHSHVYWYRQLPEEGLKFMVYLQKENIIDESGMPKERFSAEFPKEGPSILRIQQVVRGDSAAYFCASSPRDTATNEKLFFGSGTQLSVL.

The rearrangement links TRBV28 to TRBJ1-2; no definite D call. The V and J ends lost 4 bases and 8 bases respectively, with 17 bases between them. The CDR3 spans 14 residues. The germline gives CDR1 MDHEN, CDR2 SYDVKM. The DNA for the CDR3 is TGTGCCAGCAGTTGGAGCGCCTCGGGAGGGGGCTACACCTTC. It encodes CASSWSASGGGYTF.

The gene calls are TRBV7-2 and TRBJ2-6; tentative D call: TRBD1 (5 bases). From germline, CDR1 is SGHTA and CDR2 FQGNSA. Trimming removed 3 bases at V and 1 base at J, with 10 bases between. The CDR3 spans 16 residues. The CDR3 is CASSFYRLSGANVLTF. The CDR3 DNA reads as TGTGCCAGCAGCTTCTACAGGCTATCTGGGGCCAACGTCCTGACTTTC.